This entry lists 2 T cell receptor beta chains sequenced from one sample in a study of regulatory T cells in long-lasting Graves disease. Combining iRepertoire HTBI primers with Arm-PCR of CDR3 regions, the authors built TCR beta libraries. TCRdb recomputed calls from the multiplex PCR reads with MiXCR, one row per CDR3 protein. Among a few hundred thousand distinct CDR3 sequences listed, roughly 12% were seen once. This sample's time point: newly diagnosed GD, antithyroid drugs for less than 3 months. The TCR library was made from RNA that had been extracted from PBMCs in TRIzol. A further study also used this sample, focusing on T cells in Graves' hyperthyroidism and ophthalmopathy.

The sequencing here drew on peripheral blood mononuclear cells (PBMCs), taken at new diagnosis, from a patient treated with antithyroid drugs. The receptors here all came from a man aged 30 to 39 with Graves disease.

Many counts were recorded for this clonotype. CDR3 sequence (DNA): TGTGCCAGCAGTTACGGCGCTAGCGGGCTTCAAGAGACCCAGTACTTC. Translated, it gives CASSYGASGLQETQYF. The chain couples TRBV6-5 to TRBJ2-5; 8 bases map to TRBD2. Germline V gene data show CDR1 as MNHEY and CDR2 as SVGAGI. V lost 2 bases and J lost 2; bases outside the gene matches: 7. The CDR3 has 16 residues.

Of note for this clonotype: Since a much larger clone is just one base distant, this may be a read error. The rearrangement uses TRBV3-1 and TRBJ2-1, with TRBD2 matching 9 bases. CDR1 LGHDT and CDR2 YNNKEL come from the germline V gene (reference sequence). The CDR3 runs 14 residues. The CDR3 DNA is TGTGCCGGCAGCCCCCCTAGCGGGACTTGGGAGCAGTTCTTC. Translated: CAGSPPSGTWEQFF.